This T cell receptor (beta chain) was identified in a study of graft-versus-host responses after intestinal transplantation. For the study at large: Recipients underwent multivisceral, liver-intestinal, or isolated intestinal transplants. All of the recipients had induction that used anti-thymocyte globulin, then tacrolimus and steroids for two to four years. Overall study results and limits: Some patients had graft-donor T cell macrochimerism. In their allografts, the ratios of graft-versus-host to host-versus-graft T cell clones were high.

From germline, CDR1 is KGHSH and CDR2 LQKENI. The ends lost 5 bases at V and 3 bases at J; junction bases unmatched: 6. The CDR3 sequence is 15 residues long. Using immunoSEQ multiplex PCR, the repertoire was profiled, and TCRdb retains in-frame clones only, with some absent. The data show more than 70,000 clones, approximately 78% seen once. A word on this clone: Its antigen remains unknown.

The chain employs TRBV18 and TRBJ2-2; the match to TRBD1 covers 7 bases. The TCR comes from a human donor who received an intestinal transplant. The sample here was unstimulated CD4+ T cells sorted from spleen or lymph node cells, taken before intestinal transplant. The CDR3 loop reads CASSSQTGYTGELFF. CDR3 nucleotide sequence: TGTGCCAGCTCATCACAGACAGGGTACACCGGGGAGCTGTTTTTT.